This T cell receptor (beta chain) stems from a study of technical replicates of blood from a few donors. The assay was immunoSEQ multiplex PCR, and TCRdb's table has in-frame clones only and misses some. The sample lists about 56,000 clones, 93% seen once, with roughly 4.2% in the top ten. This CDR3 is built from 14 residues. Germline V gene sequence: CDR1 SGDLS, CDR2 YYNGEE. With 1 base clipped from V and 4 bases from J, the junction kept 2 bases outside the gene matches. The clonotype originates from a human donor in good health. Some clones in this sample may be carry-over from other donors' samples. Material for sequencing was PBMCs. V gene TRBV9 combines with J gene TRBJ2-7, with TRBD1 matching 10 bases. CDR3 bases: TGTGCCAGCAGCGTATCGGGACAGGGGTACGAGCAGTACTTC. Its protein product is CASSVSGQGYEQYF.